What follows are 16 T cell receptor beta chains derived from one specimen sequenced in a study of persistence of HIV-infected CD4 T cells. Cells were stimulated nonspecifically with anti-CD3/anti-CD28 magnetic beads. Sorting selected CD4+ T cells upregulating both CD40 ligand and CD69. Their recognized antigens are unknown. Sequencing used immunoSEQ version 4 in survey mode. The table came from immunoSEQ multiplex PCR; TCRdb's copy has only in-frame clones and leaves some out. The sample records more than 35,000 clones, roughly nine tenths being singletons. Sequences were derived from CD4+ T cells sorted from PBMCs after roughly 17-hour stimulation, sampled from a patient who received antiretroviral therapy. These TCRs come from an adult man with HIV who was CMV-seropositive.

The chain has TRBV15 and TRBJ2-7; the D gene is possibly TRBD1 (6 bases). V was shortened by 0 bases and J by 0 bases, with 9 bases between the two germline ends. The germline gives CDR1 LNHNV, CDR2 YYDKDF (reference sequence). The CDR3 runs to 15 residues. The CDR3 reads CATSRDPGHSYEQYF. For the CDR3, the DNA is TGTGCCACCAGCAGAGATCCGGGACACTCCTACGAGCAGTACTTC.

The V call is TRBV18, the J call TRBJ1-4, with D possibly matching TRBD1 (6 bases). The germline V and J ends were trimmed by 2 bases and 8 bases, with 18 bases remaining between them. The CDR3 sequence is 16 residues long. The germline V gene encodes CDR1 KGHSH and CDR2 LQKENI. Here the CDR3 reads CASSPSIDRLTEKLFF. CDR3 sequence (DNA): TGTGCCAGCTCACCAAGTATAGACAGGCTGACCGAAAAACTGTTTTTT.

This chain connects TRBV18 to TRBJ2-7; D is uncertain. Trimming shortened V by 5 bases and J by 1 base, and 9 bases separated the two germline ends. CDR3 size: 13 residues. Germline-derived CDR1 and CDR2 are KGHSH and LQKENI. The CDR3 is CASSAVGSYEQYF. The CDR3 DNA follows: TGTGCCAGCTCAGCGGTAGGTTCCTACGAGCAGTACTTC.

The rearrangement joins TRBV7-2 to TRBJ1-3, with D possibly matching TRBD1 (6 bases). V lost 8 bases to trimming and J lost 3 bases, with 17 bases between them. The CDR3 consists of 15 residues. From germline, CDR1 is SGHTA and CDR2 FQGNSA. The CDR3 loop is CASSRDGGLGNTIYF. Here the CDR3 DNA reads TGTGCCAGCTCCCGGGACGGGGGGCTTGGAAACACCATATATTTT.

The V call is TRBV27, the J call TRBJ2-7; D gene unclear. The CDR3 consists of 13 residues. Trimming pared 6 bases from V and 0 bases from J, leaving 9 bases between. The germline gives CDR1 MNHEY, CDR2 SMNVEV (reference sequence). CDR3 residues: CASSEAPSYEQYF. The CDR3, as DNA: TGTGCCAGCAGCGAAGCCCCCTCCTACGAGCAGTACTTC.

This sequence joins TRBV24-1 and TRBJ2-1, with 9 bases fitting TRBD1. The germline V gene has CDR1 KGHDR and CDR2 SFDVKD. The CDR3 loop spans 16 amino acids. Germline trimming cut 3 bases from V and 6 bases from J; bases unmatched to any gene: 8. The CDR3 nucleotides read TGTGCCACCAGTGATACGGGACAGGGCCAAGGCAATGAGCAGTTCTTC. Amino acid sequence: CATSDTGQGQGNEQFF.

A few counts support this clone. J is TRBJ1-6 and V is TRBV2, with a weak D call TRBD1 (5 bases). This CDR3 spans 15 amino acids. Trimming removed 2 bases from V and 9 bases from J, with 14 bases in between. CDR1 and CDR2 (germline): SNHLY, FYNNEI. The CDR3 DNA sequence: TGTGCCAGCAGTGAACGGGGGTATGAAGGTTCACCCCTCCACTTT. Translating it yields CASSERGYEGSPLHF.

This clone appeared a few times. The rearrangement uses TRBV19 and TRBJ1-3, with D perhaps TRBD1 (6 bases). The CDR3 runs to 15 residues. V lost 3 bases to trimming and J lost 4 bases, with 13 bases between them. Germline CDR1 LNHDA, CDR2 SQIVND (reference sequence). The CDR3 bases are TGTGCCAGTAGTATGGACAGAGGACGGGGAAACACCATATATTTT. Its translation is CASSMDRGRGNTIYF.

The chain is built from TRBV6-5 and TRBJ1-4, with 7 positions matching TRBD1. Germline-derived CDR1 and CDR2 are MNHEY and SVGAGI. V lost 5 bases, J lost 0 bases, and 3 bases stayed unmatched. The CDR3 length is 15 residues. In nucleotides, the CDR3 is TGTGCCAGCAGTCGGACAGGATCAACTAATGAAAAACTGTTTTTT. Its translation is CASSRTGSTNEKLFF.

CDR3 protein: CSASRLYEQYF. As DNA, the CDR3 is TGCAGTGCTAGTAGACTCTACGAGCAGTACTTC. The genes are TRBV20-1 and TRBJ2-7; D unresolved. The CDR3 consists of 11 residues. Germline-derived CDR1 and CDR2 are DFQATT and SNEGSKA (reference sequence). V lost 3 bases to trimming and J lost 3 bases, with 6 bases between them.

The chain recombines TRBV3-1 (or the pseudogene TRBV3-2) with TRBJ2-3; D is possibly TRBD1 or TRBD2 (6 bases each). V lost 4 bases to trimming and J lost 4 bases, with 9 bases between them. CDR1 is LGHDT and CDR2 is YNNKEL in the germline V gene (reference sequence). The CDR3 is 13 residues long. The CDR3 reads CASSRRGPDTQYF. In nucleotides, the CDR3 is TGTGCCAGCAGCCGACGGGGGCCAGATACGCAGTATTTT.

The chain is built from TRBV28 and TRBJ2-7; 8 nucleotides match TRBD2. The CDR3 runs to 16 residues. Germline V gives CDR1 MDHEN, CDR2 SYDVKM. Losses at the gene ends were 8 bases for V and 3 bases for J; bases not matched to a gene: 15. The CDR3 nucleotides read TGTGCCAGCTCGTCGGGGGGGGCCCGGTCCTACTACGAGCAGTACTTC. Translated: CASSSGGARSYYEQYF.

This chain links TRBV9 with TRBJ1-3; unclear D gene. CDR3 length: 14 residues. CDR1 is SGDLS and CDR2 is YYNGEE in the germline V gene. V was shortened by 6 bases and J by 0 bases, with 10 bases between the two germline ends. The CDR3 protein is CASTLRASGNTIYF. CDR3 DNA sequence: TGTGCCAGCACCCTCCGGGCCTCTGGAAACACCATATATTTT.

The V gene is TRBV6-5, the J gene TRBJ1-2; 11 bases are shared with TRBD1. V lost 5 bases, J lost 4 bases, and 6 bases stayed unmatched. This CDR3 contains 15 residues. From germline, CDR1 is MNHEY and CDR2 SVGAGI. The CDR3 here is CASSRGQGEVYGYTF. The DNA of the CDR3 is TGTGCCAGCAGTCGGGGACAGGGGGAGGTCTATGGCTACACCTTC.

This chain connects TRBV27 to TRBJ2-7; perhaps TRBD1 as D (7 bases). V gave up 7 bases and J gave up 5 bases, with 27 bases separating them. This CDR3 contains 17 residues. From germline, CDR1 is MNHEY and CDR2 SMNVEV (reference sequence). CDR3 sequence: CASTPRGDGIRIHEQYF. The CDR3 coding sequence is TGTGCCAGCACCCCCAGGGGGGACGGGATCAGAATTCACGAGCAGTACTTC.

The CDR3 DNA sequence: TGTGCCAGCTCACCAATCCCCAGTAACAATGAGCAGTTCTTC. This codes for CASSPIPSNNEQFF. This sequence joins TRBV18 and TRBJ2-1; no clear D gene. V gave up 2 bases and J gave up 5 bases, with 10 bases separating them. The germline CDR1 and CDR2 sequences are KGHSH and LQKENI. The CDR3 has 14 amino acids.